Listed below are T cell receptor beta chains from one sample, sequenced in a study of T cell changes during pregnancy in multiple sclerosis. Measured with immunoSEQ multiplex PCR; TCRdb has only the in-frame clones, and not every one. Of tens of thousands of clones detected, 75% to 95% appear once; the ten largest clones hold 0.65% to 1%. The input for sequencing was peripheral blood, taken before pregnancy. These receptor sequences come from a female donor with multiple sclerosis, enrolled in a pregnancy study. Both conserved end residues are part of each CDR3. D genes are given only for firm matches. Clone sizes are given selectively: once, few, many, or a class where the clone is expanded.

CDR3 DNA,CDR3 protein,clone size,J gene,V gene,D gene
TGTGCCATCAGTGTTCAGGGAATTTCGAGCTCCTATAATTCACCCCTCCACTTT,CAISVQGISSSYNSPLHF,-,TRBJ1-6,TRBV10-3,-
TGTGCCATCAGGGGGACAGGGGCCACTGAAGCTTTCTTT,CAIRGTGATEAFF,-,TRBJ1-1,TRBV10-3,TRBD1
TGTGCCAGCGGCAGGCAGGGGGTGACTAATGAAAAACTGTTTTTT,CASGRQGVTNEKLFF,-,TRBJ1-4,TRBV2,TRBD1
TGTGCCAGCAGCTTGCAGGCCCTCGGGCCCCAGCATTTT,CASSLQALGPQHF,-,TRBJ1-5,TRBV5-6,-
TGTGCCAGCAGCTTAGGGCAGTTCAATCAGCCCCAGCATTTT,CASSLGQFNQPQHF,-,TRBJ1-5,TRBV7-2,-
TGCGCCAGCAGCTTGGGTAGCGGGGGGGACATTCAGTACTTC,CASSLGSGGDIQYF,once,TRBJ2-4,TRBV5-1,TRBD2
TGTGCCAGCAGCTCCCCGGGTAGGAACACTGAAGCTTTCTTT,CASSSPGRNTEAFF,-,TRBJ1-1,TRBV7-2,-
TGTGCCAGCAGCAAAGGGACTAGCGGGGGGGTCATTCAGTACTTC,CASSKGTSGGVIQYF,-,TRBJ2-4,TRBV11-2,TRBD2
TGTGCCAGCAGCACAGGACAGGGGGCCACCATTTCCGGGGAGCTGTTTTTT,CASSTGQGATISGELFF,-,TRBJ2-2,TRBV7-6,TRBD1
TGCAGCGTTCACGCCGGGACAGGGTACGAGCAGTACTTC,CSVHAGTGYEQYF,-,TRBJ2-7,TRBV29-1,TRBD1
TGTGCCAGCAGCACGAGGACCGGGGAGCTGTTTTTT,CASSTRTGELFF,-,TRBJ2-2,TRBV7-2,-
TGTGCCAGCAGCTTAGGGGGGGGCAACTATGGCTACACCTTC,CASSLGGGNYGYTF,-,TRBJ1-2,TRBV7-2,-
TGTGCCAGCAGCCATGCGGCAGGGCGAAATTCACCCCTCCACTTT,CASSHAAGRNSPLHF,-,TRBJ1-6,TRBV14,-
TGTGCCAGCAGCTTCGGACAGGTTAGCACAGATACGCAGTATTTT,CASSFGQVSTDTQYF,once,TRBJ2-3,TRBV5-4,TRBD1
TGTGCCATCAGTGATACAGGGGCTGGGGAAAAACTGTTTTTT,CAISDTGAGEKLFF,-,TRBJ1-4,TRBV10-3,TRBD1
TGTGCCAGCAGCTTGGGACAGGCGAACAATCAGCCCCAGCATTTT,CASSLGQANNQPQHF,-,TRBJ1-5,TRBV7-2,TRBD1
TGTGCCAGCAGCTTAGCAGCGGGGGGGCTCCCACAGGAGACCCAGTACTTC,CASSLAAGGLPQETQYF,-,TRBJ2-5,TRBV7-9,TRBD2
TGTGCCAGTAGTATCACGGTCGGCTACGAGCAGTACTTC,CASSITVGYEQYF,-,TRBJ2-7,TRBV19,-
TGTGCCAGCAGCCCCGGCAGGGGGAATGGCTACACCTTC,CASSPGRGNGYTF,-,TRBJ1-2,TRBV5-6,TRBD1
TGTGCCAGCAGCTTCGGGGGAGACACTGAAGCTTTCTTT,CASSFGGDTEAFF,-,TRBJ1-1,TRBV7-6,-
TGCAGCGGGCGGGGACAGACAAATGAAAAACTGTTTTTT,CSGRGQTNEKLFF,-,TRBJ1-4,TRBV29-1,TRBD1
TGTGCCAGCAGCTTAGCCCTACCCGTCTCTGGGGCCAACGTCCTGACTTTC,CASSLALPVSGANVLTF,-,TRBJ2-6,TRBV5-4,-
TGTGCCAGCAGCTTAGCGAGGGGACAGGGAAACAATGAGCAGTTCTTC,CASSLARGQGNNEQFF,-,TRBJ2-1,TRBV7-6,TRBD1
TGTGCCACCGGCAGGATCGTAGCAGATACGCAGTATTTT,CATGRIVADTQYF,-,TRBJ2-3,TRBV7-2,-
TGTGCCAGCAGGGAACAGGGGGGAAAAAACACTGAAGCTTTCTTT,CASREQGGKNTEAFF,-,TRBJ1-1,TRBV6-1,TRBD1
TGTGCCAGCAGCTTAGGTTGGGACAGTGGGGAAAAGCTGTTTTTT,CASSLGWDSGEKLFF,-,TRBJ1-4,TRBV7-2,TRBD1
TGTGCCAGCAGCATGACAGGGGCCTACAATGAGCAGTTCTTC,CASSMTGAYNEQFF,-,TRBJ2-1,TRBV7-2,TRBD1
TGTGCCAGCAGCCATAACCAGGGGGATAGCAATCAGCCCCAGCATTTT,CASSHNQGDSNQPQHF,-,TRBJ1-5,TRBV4-2,TRBD1
TGTGCCAGCAGCCAAACAGGGTTTGGGACTGAAGCTTTCTTT,CASSQTGFGTEAFF,few,TRBJ1-1,TRBV4-2,-